The T cell receptor (beta chain) under discussion was sequenced for a study of OX40 agonist ivuxolimab in advanced cancers. For the wider study: Ivuxolimab was a fully human IgG2 agonistic monoclonal antibody targeting the costimulatory receptor OX40 (CD134). Intravenous ivuxolimab was administered to patients every 2 weeks at six dose levels: 0.01, 0.1, 0.3, 1.5, 3 and 10 mg/kg. Of the approximately 54 patients in dose escalation, about 20 had hepatocellular carcinoma, about 15 had melanoma, 9 had renal cell carcinoma and 9 had head and neck cancer. In the dose-escalation cohort, roughly 80% of patients were male, and the mean age was about 55 years, with a range of 23 to 79. Prior anti-PD-1, anti-PD-L1 or anti-CTLA-4 therapy was permitted, and checkpoint inhibitors had been received by around 40% of dose-escalation patients. Partial responses occurred in three dose-escalation patients, of whom one had hepatocellular carcinoma and two had cutaneous melanoma. The purpose of peripheral TCRbeta sequencing was to test whether ivuxolimab changed TCR sequence diversity and led to clonal T-cell expansion. The paper reports the monotherapy dose-escalation portion (N of about 56 patients) of the phase I ivuxolimab trial.

From its cysteine to its phenylalanine, the CDR3 spans 10 amino acids. The sequence is cut down to CDR3 DNA, 30 bases in frame from base 1. V and J are truncated by 7 bases and 8 bases respectively, leaving an intervening sequence of 5 bases. CDR1 MNHGY and CDR2 SAAAGT were looked up in the germline V gene. Regarding this clone: Its antigen is currently not known. No much larger clonotype is one base removed from it; base qualities were not supplied.

To sequence the TCRbeta CDR3 region, genomic DNA was isolated from the sorted cells. The immunoSEQ Assay was used for sequencing of TCRbeta CDR3 regions. TCRdb provides this immuneACCESS table in a form limited to in-frame rearrangements. Some clones are lacking; in checked studies, under half of them reflect an unresolved V gene, and why the rest are absent is not known. The sample table records approximately 79,000 clones; nearly 95% of these occur just once. Jointly, the top ten make up about a fifth of the sample. Broader findings and caveats from the paper: Low levels of normalized T-cell clonal expansion were also seen in some nonresponding patients. After ivuxolimab, CD8+ T cells had more expanded clones than CD4+ T cells on average. In the 0.1-3.0 mg/kg groups, partial responders were among the patients with the lowest normalized peripheral clonal expansion, particularly in CD8+ T cells. At doses of 0.1 to 3.0 mg/kg, clonal expansion of both CD4+ and CD8+ T cells in blood was seen between baseline and week 6. Antigen specificity was not determined for the clonally expanded peripheral T cells.

The trial excluded patients who had a history of autoimmune disease or who were on systemic immunosuppression. Peripheral blood for TCR sequencing was collected from all dose cohorts at baseline, on cycle 4 day 1, and on cycle 7 day 1. The samples were drawn from a first-in-human, open-label, multicenter phase I dose-escalation trial of ivuxolimab. The trial enrolled adults with locally advanced or metastatic head and neck squamous cell, hepatocellular, melanoma or renal cell carcinoma. Before TCR sequencing, CD4+ T cells and CD8+ T cells from peripheral blood were sorted into separate populations.

The rearrangement joined TRBV6-8 to TRBJ1-4, with no confidently assigned D gene. The TCR sequence derives from an adult with an advanced solid tumor such as melanoma, head and neck, liver or kidney cancer. Sequenced material: CD4+ or CD8+ T cells sorted from blood, taken in a trial of the OX40 agonist ivuxolimab. CDR3 protein: CASTLEKLFF. The nucleotides are TGTGCCAGCACGTTGGAAAAACTGTTTTTT.